Listed below are T cell receptor beta chains from one sample, sequenced in a study of T cell responses to AZD1222 COVID-19 vaccine. Assay used: immunoSEQ multiplex PCR; TCRdb lists only in-frame clones, some missing. Among about 40,000 clones listed, approximately 88% were seen once. The starting material was peripheral blood, obtained 28 days after the second dose of the MenACWY control vaccine. These receptors came from an adult who received the MenACWY meningococcal vaccine as a control. CDR3s include the opening cysteine and the closing phenylalanine or tryptophan. The D gene is left open where the match is weak. The size field is filled for only some rows; it gives once, few, many or a size class.

v_call	clone_size	d_call	j_call	cdr3_aa	cdr3_nt
TRBV13	.	.	TRBJ1-5	CASSLALEGNQPQHF	TGTGCCAGCAGCTTAGCGCTGGAGGGCAATCAGCCCCAGCATTTT
TRBV10-3	.	.	TRBJ2-4	CAISNGGENIQYF	TGTGCCATCAGTAACGGGGGTGAAAACATTCAGTACTTC
TRBV6-6	.	.	TRBJ1-5	CASSPTFGRYSNQPQHF	TGTGCCAGCAGTCCGACTTTCGGGCGGTATAGCAATCAGCCCCAGCATTTT
TRBV5-1	.	.	TRBJ1-1	CASSLEAGSFREAFF	TGCGCCAGCAGCTTGGAGGCAGGTTCGTTCAGAGAAGCTTTCTTT
TRBV27	.	.	TRBJ2-6	CASSLSIGGSGANVLTF	TGTGCCAGCAGTTTATCGATAGGGGGTTCTGGGGCCAACGTCCTGACTTTC
TRBV3-1/TRBV3-2	.	TRBD2	TRBJ2-2	CASSQSLAGGPWTGELFF	TGTGCCAGCAGCCAAAGTCTAGCGGGAGGGCCTTGGACCGGGGAGCTGTTTTTT
TRBV24-1	.	TRBD2	TRBJ2-1	CATSDLKGLAGVDEQFF	TGTGCCACCAGTGATTTAAAGGGACTAGCGGGAGTCGATGAGCAGTTCTTC
TRBV24-1	few	.	TRBJ2-1	CALWGVYNEQFF	TGTGCCCTCTGGGGGGTTTACAATGAGCAGTTCTTC
TRBV2	.	.	TRBJ1-1	CASSEWDMNTEAFF	TGTGCCAGCAGTGAGTGGGACATGAACACTGAAGCTTTCTTT
TRBV5-1	.	.	TRBJ2-3	CASSVLLTGAGEITDTQYF	TGCGCCAGCAGCGTACTACTAACAGGGGCGGGAGAGATCACAGATACGCAGTATTTT
TRBV6-5	.	.	TRBJ2-4	CASSSLSGASNIQYF	TGTGCCAGCAGTTCCCTCTCCGGTGCCTCCAACATTCAGTACTTC
TRBV29-1	.	TRBD1	TRBJ2-3	CSVDLRGRTDTQYF	TGCAGCGTTGATCTGAGGGGGCGTACAGATACGCAGTATTTT
TRBV5-1	.	.	TRBJ1-2	CASSRDLTGYGYTF	TGCGCCAGCAGCCGGGACTTGACAGGCTATGGCTACACCTTC
TRBV7-9	once	.	TRBJ2-1	CASSLGGGAYNEQFF	TGTGCCAGCAGCTTAGGCGGAGGCGCCTACAATGAGCAGTTCTTC
TRBV25-1	.	.	TRBJ1-6	CASRGSNNSPLHF	TGTGCCAGCAGGGGGAGCAATAATTCACCCCTCCACTTT
TRBV5-1	.	TRBD1	TRBJ1-1	CASGGRGMNTEAFF	TGCGCCTCAGGGGGAAGGGGTATGAACACTGAAGCTTTCTTT
TRBV30	.	TRBD2	TRBJ2-1	CAWGTSGSGEQFF	TGTGCCTGGGGGACTAGCGGGAGCGGTGAGCAGTTCTTC
TRBV19	.	TRBD1	TRBJ2-7	CASSSGTGLNYEQYF	TGTGCCAGTAGTTCCGGGACAGGGTTGAACTACGAGCAGTACTTC
TRBV19	.	TRBD1	TRBJ2-1	CASSGRGQINYNEQFF	TGTGCCAGTAGCGGAAGGGGACAGATTAACTACAATGAGCAGTTCTTC
TRBV11-2	few	TRBD1	TRBJ2-7	CASSNWTGTLEQYF	TGTGCCAGCAGCAACTGGACAGGGACACTGGAGCAGTACTTC
TRBV19	.	TRBD1	TRBJ1-2	CASMQGTGYGYTF	TGTGCCAGTATGCAAGGGACAGGCTATGGCTACACCTTC
TRBV28	.	.	TRBJ1-4	CASSPHPVATNEKLFF	TGTGCCAGCAGTCCCCACCCAGTTGCAACTAATGAAAAACTGTTTTTT
TRBV6-4	.	.	TRBJ2-1	CASSDSPGLGEQFF	TGTGCCAGCAGTGACTCCCCGGGATTAGGTGAGCAGTTCTTC
TRBV2	.	.	TRBJ2-7	CASRDVGRGLGREKYF	TGTGCCAGCAGGGACGTCGGGAGGGGGCTGGGTAGAGAGAAGTACTTC
TRBV6-1	.	TRBD2	TRBJ2-7	CASSEASGRALEQYF	TGTGCCAGCAGTGAGGCTAGCGGGAGGGCTTTAGAGCAGTACTTC
TRBV5-4	.	.	TRBJ1-6	CASSRDAPSSYNSPLHF	TGTGCCAGCAGCCGTGACGCACCGAGCTCCTATAATTCACCCCTCCACTTT
TRBV15	.	.	TRBJ2-7	CATSRDTGFSEQYF	TGTGCCACCAGCAGAGATACTGGGTTTTCCGAGCAGTACTTC
TRBV19	.	TRBD2	TRBJ2-7	CASSMTGSGSPYEQYF	TGTGCCAGTAGTATGACGGGGAGCGGGAGCCCCTACGAGCAGTACTTC
TRBV21-1	.	.	TRBJ2-2	CASSKLGARNRNTGELFF	TGTGCCAGCAGCAAGCTGGGAGCTCGCAATAGGAACACCGGGGAGCTGTTTTTT
TRBV6-2/TRBV6-3	.	.	TRBJ2-7	CASSYPPWGPGLYEQYF	TGTGCCAGCAGTTACCCCCCCTGGGGGCCGGGGCTGTACGAGCAGTACTTC
TRBV5-6	.	.	TRBJ2-4	CASSPFGHLLNIQYF	TGTGCCAGCAGCCCCTTTGGACACCTTCTCAACATTCAGTACTTC
TRBV27	.	.	TRBJ2-6	CASSLGGTGANVLTF	TGTGCCAGCAGTTTAGGAGGAACTGGGGCCAACGTCCTGACTTTC
TRBV6-5	.	TRBD2	TRBJ2-3	CASLAGDLSTDTQYF	TGTGCCAGTCTAGCGGGAGACTTAAGCACAGATACGCAGTATTTT
TRBV6-1	.	.	TRBJ2-7	CASSEEEEYVGTYEQYF	TGTGCCAGCAGTGAAGAGGAGGAATACGTTGGGACCTACGAGCAGTACTTC
TRBV19	.	.	TRBJ2-1	CASSDYGTGAYNEQFF	TGTGCCAGTAGTGATTACGGGACGGGAGCCTACAATGAGCAGTTCTTC
TRBV6-6	.	.	TRBJ2-1	CASSYSSHNEQFF	TGTGCCAGCAGTTACTCCTCCCACAATGAGCAGTTCTTC
TRBV20-1	.	.	TRBJ1-2	CSARDPGGYTF	TGCAGTGCTAGAGACCCGGGGGGCTACACCTTC
TRBV19	.	TRBD1	TRBJ2-7	CASRKQGDVHEQYF	TGTGCCAGTAGGAAACAGGGGGATGTTCACGAGCAGTACTTC
TRBV2	.	.	TRBJ1-1	CASSEARAFF	TGTGCCAGCAGTGAAGCTAGGGCTTTCTTT
TRBV19	.	.	TRBJ2-6	CASSITASGANVLTF	TGTGCCAGTAGTATCACGGCCTCTGGGGCCAACGTCCTGACTTTC
TRBV7-2	once	.	TRBJ2-7	CASSLNPLDEQYF	TGTGCCAGCAGCTTAAATCCCCTCGACGAGCAGTACTTC
TRBV5-1	.	TRBD1	TRBJ1-1	CASSLTGGLNTEAFF	TGCGCCAGCAGCTTGACAGGGGGCTTGAACACTGAAGCTTTCTTT
TRBV6-5	.	.	TRBJ2-7	CASSLQDLAVEQYF	TGTGCCAGCAGCCTACAAGATTTAGCAGTCGAGCAGTACTTC
TRBV5-1	.	TRBD2	TRBJ2-2	CASSRTSVNTGELFF	TGCGCCAGCAGCCGTACTAGCGTTAACACCGGGGAGCTGTTTTTT
TRBV19	.	.	TRBJ1-2	CASSLGLINYGYTF	TGTGCCAGTAGTTTGGGACTGATCAACTATGGCTACACCTTC
TRBV12-2	few	.	TRBJ2-7	CASRLAPPSGGTDTLSSYEQYF	TGTGCAAGTCGCTTAGCACCCCCCTCTGGCGGGACAGACACTTTGAGCTCCTACGAGCAGTACTTC
TRBV19	.	.	TRBJ1-1	CASSIPAALNTEAFF	TGTGCCAGTAGTATTCCCGCAGCTTTGAACACTGAAGCTTTCTTT
TRBV30	.	TRBD1	TRBJ2-1	CAWSGTDYNEQFF	TGTGCCTGGTCCGGGACAGACTACAATGAGCAGTTCTTC
TRBV2	.	.	TRBJ1-5	CASSDQVGLLERQPQHF	TGTGCCAGCAGTGACCAAGTCGGCTTATTGGAGCGTCAGCCCCAGCATTTT
TRBV9	.	TRBD2	TRBJ2-3	CASSIASGASTDTQYF	TGTGCCAGCAGCATAGCTAGCGGAGCTAGCACAGATACGCAGTATTTT
TRBV28	.	.	TRBJ1-6	CASSLEGWANSPLHF	TGTGCCAGCAGTTTGGAGGGGTGGGCGAATTCACCCCTCCACTTT
TRBV2	.	.	TRBJ1-6	CASSEGRNNSPLHF	TGTGCCAGCAGTGAGGGACGGAATAATTCACCCCTCCACTTT
TRBV12-5	.	TRBD1	TRBJ2-5	CASGTGGGETQYF	TGTGCTAGTGGGACAGGGGGCGGAGAGACCCAGTACTTC
TRBV9	.	TRBD2	TRBJ2-7	CASSGRTSGSPYEQYF	TGTGCCAGCAGCGGCCGGACTAGCGGGAGCCCCTACGAGCAGTACTTC
TRBV2	.	TRBD1	TRBJ2-7	CASRGQGLYEQYF	TGTGCCAGCAGAGGACAGGGTCTCTACGAGCAGTACTTC
TRBV28	once	.	TRBJ2-3	CASIPQVAAADTQYF	TGTGCCAGCATCCCTCAGGTGGCTGCTGCAGATACGCAGTATTTT
TRBV10-2	.	TRBD2	TRBJ2-7	CASGLGYYEQYF	TGCGCCAGCGGACTAGGATATTACGAGCAGTACTTC
TRBV6-5	.	TRBD2	TRBJ2-7	CASRTSGIWGQYF	TGTGCCTCTCGGACTAGCGGGATTTGGGGGCAGTACTTC
TRBV6-5	.	.	TRBJ2-7	CASSYRQRVVGEQYF	TGTGCCAGCAGTTACCGGCAGAGAGTTGTAGGGGAGCAGTACTTC